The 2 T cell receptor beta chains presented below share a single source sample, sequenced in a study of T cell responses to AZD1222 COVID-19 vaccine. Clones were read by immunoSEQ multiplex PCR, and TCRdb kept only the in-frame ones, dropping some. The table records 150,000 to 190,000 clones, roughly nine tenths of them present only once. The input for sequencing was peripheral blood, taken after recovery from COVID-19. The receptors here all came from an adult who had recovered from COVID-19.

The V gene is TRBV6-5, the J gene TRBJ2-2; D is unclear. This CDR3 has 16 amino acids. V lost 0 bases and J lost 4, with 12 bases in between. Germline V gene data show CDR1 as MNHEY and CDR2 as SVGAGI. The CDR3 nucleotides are TGTGCCAGCAGTTACTCTACGGTGGGCACCACCGGGGAGCTGTTTTTT. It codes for CASSYSTVGTTGELFF.

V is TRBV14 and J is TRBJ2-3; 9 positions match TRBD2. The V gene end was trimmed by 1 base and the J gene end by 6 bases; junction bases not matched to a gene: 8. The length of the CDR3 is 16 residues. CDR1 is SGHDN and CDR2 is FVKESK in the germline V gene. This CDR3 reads CASSQALSGRTDTQYF. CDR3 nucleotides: TGTGCCAGCAGCCAAGCCCTTAGCGGGAGAACGGATACGCAGTATTTT.